This T cell receptor (beta chain) was sequenced for a study of blood T cell repertoires in COVID-19. Looking at the study overall: Specimens from acute and convalescent COVID-19 originated in the United States, Italy and Spain. T cells, B-cell-depleted T cells, or PBMCs provided the cDNA or gDNA that served as material.

Study processing details: Quantification of nucleated cells was approximated via reference gene primer amplification. Only in-frame clones appear in the TCRdb table, and some are missing; sequencing was by immunoSEQ multiplex PCR. From that table come the V and J calls and clone size; the DNA was used to work out D and trimming. The top ten hold 3.5% to 4.5% of the sample, which has some 150,000 clones, approximately 87% seen once. With V trimmed by 4 bases and J by 0 bases, 4 bases remained unmatched. The CDR3 consists of 16 residues. CDR1 is LGHNA and CDR2 is YSLEER in the germline V gene. The origin of this receptor is a woman between 40 and 55 years old with acute or convalescent COVID-19. V and J are TRBV4-3 and TRBJ1-4; TRBD1 matches 8 bases. Sequenced sample: peripheral blood. The CDR3 DNA is TGCGCCAGCAGCCGAGGACAGGGCCCAACTAATGAAAAACTGTTTTTT. It specifies CASSRGQGPTNEKLFF.